This T cell receptor (beta chain) derives from a study of blood T cell repertoires in COVID-19. About the study: Both acute and convalescent COVID-19 samples were obtained from the United States, Italy and Spain. T cells, B-cell-depleted T cells, or PBMCs supplied cDNA or gDNA.

The germline V gene encodes CDR1 MDHEN and CDR2 SYDVKM. Losses at the gene ends were 5 bases for V and 3 bases for J; bases not matched to a gene: 9. The CDR3 consists of 15 residues. Per the original methods: Amplifying reference gene primers gave estimates of nucleated cell counts. Clones were sequenced by immunoSEQ multiplex PCR, and TCRdb holds only the in-frame ones, with some missing. V and J calls and clone size follow that table, whereas D and trimming were derived from the DNA. The sample holds fewer than 6,500 clones; approximately 88% are singletons and the top ten take about 13%. The sequenced sample was peripheral blood. This TCR was sampled from a human donor in a cohort sampled during active COVID-19. The chain employs TRBV28 and TRBJ1-2; 7 nucleotides agree with TRBD1. The CDR3 spells CASSEYRGGDYGYTF. The CDR3 coding sequence is TGTGCCAGCAGTGAATACAGGGGTGGGGACTATGGCTACACCTTC.